Shown below are 16 T cell receptor beta chains from a single sample sequenced in a study of blood T cell repertoires in COVID-19. Method: immunoSEQ multiplex PCR; TCRdb's copy keeps in-frame clones and lacks some. The sample yields hundreds of thousands of clones, 80% to 90% seen once. The material sequenced was peripheral blood. Every receptor here comes from a man between 18 and 35 years old with COVID-19, enrolled during active disease.

The rearrangement joins TRBV5-6 to TRBJ2-1; the match to TRBD1 covers 8 bases. Germline lookup yields CDR1 SGHDT and CDR2 YYEEEE. The V and J ends lost 3 bases and 3 bases, in that order; junction bases with no gene match: 5. The CDR3 has 15 amino acids. In DNA form, the CDR3 reads TGTGCCAGCAGCTCCTCGGACAGGGACTACAATGAGCAGTTCTTC. Protein product: CASSSSDRDYNEQFF.

J is TRBJ1-4 and V is TRBV4-2; TRBD1 agrees at 7 bases. Germline trimming cut 0 bases from V and 12 bases from J; bases unmatched to any gene: 4. Germline CDR1 reads LGHNA; CDR2 reads YNFKEQ. The CDR3 is 13 amino acids. CDR3 sequence: CASSQDRTGQLFF. CDR3 sequence (DNA): TGTGCCAGCAGCCAAGATAGGACAGGTCAACTGTTTTTT.

The chain joins TRBV2 to TRBJ2-2; 8 nucleotides match TRBD1. Trimming took 4 bases from V and 1 from J; bases not matched to a gene: 5. CDR1 and CDR2 (germline): SNHLY, FYNNEI. CDR3 size: 16 residues. This chain's CDR3 is CASSVQGALNTGELFF. The CDR3 DNA reads TGTGCCAGCAGTGTGCAGGGGGCGTTGAACACCGGGGAGCTGTTTTTT. Complete variable domain (other parts from reference TRBV2 and TRBJ2-2): EPEVTQTPSHQVTQMGQEVILRCVPISNHLYFYWYRQILGQKVEFLVSFYNNEISEKSEIFDDQFSVERPDGSNFTLKIRSTKLEDSAMYFCASSVQGALNTGELFFGEGSRLTVL.

The count of this clone is one. The germline gene is not matched at one end of the junction; a read error may be the cause. This rearrangement joins TRBV7-8 to TRBJ2-3; 8 nucleotides line up with TRBD2. The germline V gene encodes CDR1 SGHVS and CDR2 FQNEAQ. The CDR3 extends over 15 amino acids. DNA for the CDR3: TGTGCCAGCAGCCCCGCTAGGACTAGCAGAGATACGCAGTATTTT. It translates to CASSPARTSRDTQYF.

The genes are TRBV18 and TRBJ1-5; D is ambiguous. Trimming removed 1 base from V and 0 bases from J, with 10 bases in between. The germline V gene encodes CDR1 KGHSH and CDR2 LQKENI. This CDR3 contains 16 residues. CDR3 loop: CASSPLGRNSNQPQHF. DNA for the CDR3: TGTGCCAGCTCACCACTCGGTCGAAATAGCAATCAGCCCCAGCATTTT.

This rearrangement joins TRBV11-3 to TRBJ2-3, with 10 bases identical to TRBD2. J lost 5 bases, V lost 6 bases, and 8 bases had no gene match. Germline V CDR1 and CDR2: SGHNT, YENEEA. The CDR3 runs 15 residues. The DNA of the CDR3 is TGTGCCAGCAGAGACCCTAGCGGGAGTATAGATACGCAGTATTTT. It codes for CASRDPSGSIDTQYF.

The chain carries TRBV5-1 and TRBJ2-7; perhaps TRBD2 as D (5 bases). The germline gives CDR1 SGHRS, CDR2 YFSETQ. Between the trimmed V and J ends, which lost 1 base and 4 bases, there was a span of 9 bases. The CDR3 runs to 13 residues. CDR3 amino acids: CASSLYPGYEQYF. The CDR3 DNA reads TGCGCCAGCAGCTTGTACCCGGGGTACGAGCAGTACTTC.

V and J are TRBV19 and TRBJ2-4; 8 bases align to TRBD1. The CDR3 is 15 residues long. V was clipped by 5 bases and J by 4 bases; unmatched bases: 7. Per the germline V gene, CDR1 is LNHDA and CDR2 is SQIVND (reference sequence). The CDR3 DNA follows: TGTGCCAGTAGTCCTGGACAGGGAGTAAAAAACATTCAGTACTTC. Amino acids: CASSPGQGVKNIQYF.

The chain couples TRBV11-3 to TRBJ2-1, with 13 positions matching TRBD2. V lost 4 bases and J lost 4; bases outside the gene matches: 7. Germline lookup yields CDR1 SGHNT and CDR2 YENEEA. The CDR3 is 17 residues long. The CDR3 sequence is CASSSGLAGELYNEQFF. In DNA form, the CDR3 reads TGTGCCAGCAGCTCTGGACTAGCGGGAGAATTGTACAATGAGCAGTTCTTC. The complete variable domain, with remaining parts taken from reference TRBV11-3 and TRBJ2-1, reads EAGVVQSPRYKIIEKKQPVAFWCNPISGHNTLYWYLQNLGQGPELLIRYENEEAVDDSQLPKDRFSAERLKGVDSTLKIQPAELGDSAVYLCASSSGLAGELYNEQFFGPGTRLTVL.

The chain couples TRBV18 to TRBJ2-3; weak D call: TRBD2 (6 bases). The CDR3 spans 16 residues. Germline lookup yields CDR1 KGHSH and CDR2 LQKENI. Deletions cut 5 bases from V and 0 bases from J, with 15 bases between. CDR3 in amino acids: CASSSQAGPSTDTQYF. The CDR3 region has the DNA TGTGCCAGCTCATCGCAAGCGGGCCCTAGCACAGATACGCAGTATTTT.

In DNA form, the CDR3 reads TGTGCCAGCAGAACTAGCGGGAGTTACGAGCAGTACTTC. This translates into CASRTSGSYEQYF. The chain joins TRBV11-2 to TRBJ2-7; 11 bases align to TRBD2. Losses at the gene ends were 6 bases for V and 4 bases for J; bases not matched to a gene: 2. Germline V CDR1 and CDR2: SGHAT, FQNNGV. The CDR3 spans 13 residues.

V is TRBV29-1 and J is TRBJ1-2; tentative D call: TRBD1 (6 bases). There are 14 residues in the CDR3. Trimming stripped 4 bases from V and 8 bases from J, with 20 bases between. CDR1 and CDR2 from the germline V gene are SQVTM and ANQGSEA. The CDR3 region is CSVAQRQTGRGYTF. The DNA of the CDR3 is TGCAGCGTTGCTCAACGACAGACAGGAAGGGGCTACACCTTC.

This clone came up once. The chain recombines TRBV19 with TRBJ2-3; a possible D gene is TRBD2 (5 bases). The CDR3 length is 15 residues. The germline V gene has CDR1 LNHDA and CDR2 SQIVND (reference sequence). With 5 bases removed from V and 2 bases from J, the gap between germline ends came to 14 bases. The CDR3 here is CASSGGLANTDTQYF. CDR3 DNA: TGTGCCAGTAGTGGAGGCCTAGCAAACACAGATACGCAGTATTTT.

The CDR3 region has the DNA TGTGCCAGCAGCTTAGTCGACTATGGCTACACCTTC. It encodes CASSLVDYGYTF. The rearrangement uses TRBV11-3 and TRBJ1-2; no definite D call. V gave up 1 base and J gave up 3 bases, with 3 bases separating them. The CDR3 spans 12 residues. Germline V gives CDR1 SGHNT, CDR2 YENEEA. Full variable domain (remainder filled in from reference TRBV11-3 and TRBJ1-2): EAGVVQSPRYKIIEKKQPVAFWCNPISGHNTLYWYLQNLGQGPELLIRYENEEAVDDSQLPKDRFSAERLKGVDSTLKIQPAELGDSAVYLCASSLVDYGYTFGSGTRLTVV.

The chain recombines TRBV7-9 with TRBJ2-1, with 7 bases identical to TRBD2. The CDR3 covers 15 residues. Germline-derived CDR1 and CDR2 are SEHNR and FQNEAQ (reference sequence). V lost 1 base to trimming and J lost 4 bases; unmatched junction nucleotides: 4. CDR3 sequence: CASSLGDGGYNEQFF. The CDR3 region has the DNA TGTGCCAGCAGCTTAGGCGACGGGGGGTACAATGAGCAGTTCTTC.

The rearrangement uses TRBV11-2 and TRBJ2-7, with 8 bases fitting TRBD1. V trimming: 2 bases; J trimming: 6 bases; junction bases outside the gene matches: 9. Germline V gene lookup returns CDR1 SGHAT and CDR2 FQNNGV. The CDR3 runs 15 residues. Here the CDR3 reads CASSLWQGARGEQYF. The CDR3, as DNA: TGTGCCAGCAGCTTATGGCAGGGGGCGCGTGGCGAGCAGTACTTC.